This is a list of T cell receptor beta chains from one sample in a study of cytomegalovirus exposure and HLA in healthy donors. The protocol was immunoSEQ multiplex PCR, while the TCRdb copy is restricted to in-frame clones and leaves out a portion. Here the sample spans roughly 160,000 clones, more than 80% being singletons. The sample consisted of PBMCs. These receptors originate from a male donor in good health and CMV-seronegative. Each CDR3 is given with its conserved first and last residue. Each record gives: clone size, D gene, V gene, J gene, CDR3 DNA, CDR3 protein. A D gene is named only where the DNA matches it firmly. For some rows the clone size is stated as once, few or many, or as a class when expanded; others skip it.

size: .
D: .
V: TRBV6-1
J: TRBJ2-1
DNA: TGTGCCAGCAGTGAAGAGCGACAGGTGGTTGATCGGTTCTTC
CDR3: CASSEERQVVDRFF

size: .
D: .
V: TRBV9
J: TRBJ1-2
DNA: TGTGCCAGCAGCGCCTCCCAGCGGGGCTACACCTTC
CDR3: CASSASQRGYTF

size: few
D: .
V: TRBV4-2
J: TRBJ1-1
DNA: TGTGCCAGCAGCCAAGAAGCCAATATTGAAGCTTTCTTT
CDR3: CASSQEANIEAFF

size: once
D: TRBD1
V: TRBV5-3
J: TRBJ1-5
DNA: TGTGCCAGAAGCGATGGACAGGGGATGAGGATTTGCAATCAGCCCCAGCATTTT
CDR3: CARSDGQGMRICNQPQHF

size: .
D: TRBD2
V: TRBV27
J: TRBJ2-5
DNA: TGTGCCAGCAGTTTATCGGGGAGCCTAGCGGGGACCCAGTACTTC
CDR3: CASSLSGSLAGTQYF

size: .
D: .
V: TRBV30
J: TRBJ1-6
DNA: TGTGCCTGGAGAGTCGTGTCAGGGAGGAATTCACCCCTCCACTTT
CDR3: CAWRVVSGRNSPLHF

size: .
D: TRBD2
V: TRBV29-1
J: TRBJ2-3
DNA: TGCAGCGTCGAAGGGTTCGGGGCGGGAGGGACAGATACGCAGTATTTT
CDR3: CSVEGFGAGGTDTQYF

size: .
D: .
V: TRBV6-1
J: TRBJ1-2
DNA: TGTGCCAGCAGTGAAACATTAACCTTTCTCTATGGCTACACCTTC
CDR3: CASSETLTFLYGYTF

size: .
D: .
V: TRBV28
J: TRBJ1-5
DNA: TGTGCCAGCAGGACGGGACTTGGGGACGAAGGCAATCAGCCCCAGCATTTT
CDR3: CASRTGLGDEGNQPQHF

size: .
D: TRBD1
V: TRBV11-3
J: TRBJ1-1
DNA: TGTGCCAGCCCGAGACAGGGTGGGGTTGATACTGAAGCTTTCTTT
CDR3: CASPRQGGVDTEAFF

size: .
D: TRBD2
V: TRBV15
J: TRBJ2-3
DNA: TGTGCCACCAGCGGACTAGCGGGAAAACCCGACCTGTACGATACGCAGTATTTT
CDR3: CATSGLAGKPDLYDTQYF

size: .
D: TRBD2
V: TRBV4-2
J: TRBJ2-1
DNA: TGTGCCAGCAGCCGGTCGTTACTAGCGAGCGACAATGAGCAGTTCTTC
CDR3: CASSRSLLASDNEQFF

size: few
D: TRBD1
V: TRBV5-6
J: TRBJ1-4
DNA: TGTGCCAGCAGCTTGGTAGGGACAGGTGCTAATGAAAAACTGTTTTTT
CDR3: CASSLVGTGANEKLFF

size: .
D: .
V: TRBV5-1
J: TRBJ2-7
DNA: TGCGCCAGCAGCGAAGGGGCCTACGAGCAGTACTTC
CDR3: CASSEGAYEQYF

size: .
D: .
V: TRBV19
J: TRBJ1-4
DNA: TGTGCCAGTAGTCCAAGGGGGTTTAATGAAAAACTGTTTTTT
CDR3: CASSPRGFNEKLFF

size: few
D: .
V: TRBV7-6
J: TRBJ2-1
DNA: TGTGCCAGCAGCTTAGTCCCAGACTCCTACAATGAGCAGTTCTTC
CDR3: CASSLVPDSYNEQFF

size: .
D: TRBD2
V: TRBV27
J: TRBJ2-1
DNA: TGTGCCACCGGGACTAGCCTCACTAAATACAATGAGCAGTTCTTC
CDR3: CATGTSLTKYNEQFF

size: .
D: TRBD2
V: TRBV28
J: TRBJ2-7
DNA: TGTGCCAGCAGTCCTGGTCCCGGGACTAGCGGGAGCAGGCCCTACGAGCAGTACTTC
CDR3: CASSPGPGTSGSRPYEQYF

size: .
D: TRBD2
V: TRBV7-2
J: TRBJ2-3
DNA: TGTGCCAGCAGCTTAGATGGGGGGGAGGGAGATACGCAGTATTTT
CDR3: CASSLDGGEGDTQYF

size: .
D: .
V: TRBV6-6
J: TRBJ2-5
DNA: TGTGCCTGCAGTTCCTTGAGATTAAGACAGAACCAGTACTTC
CDR3: CACSSLRLRQNQYF